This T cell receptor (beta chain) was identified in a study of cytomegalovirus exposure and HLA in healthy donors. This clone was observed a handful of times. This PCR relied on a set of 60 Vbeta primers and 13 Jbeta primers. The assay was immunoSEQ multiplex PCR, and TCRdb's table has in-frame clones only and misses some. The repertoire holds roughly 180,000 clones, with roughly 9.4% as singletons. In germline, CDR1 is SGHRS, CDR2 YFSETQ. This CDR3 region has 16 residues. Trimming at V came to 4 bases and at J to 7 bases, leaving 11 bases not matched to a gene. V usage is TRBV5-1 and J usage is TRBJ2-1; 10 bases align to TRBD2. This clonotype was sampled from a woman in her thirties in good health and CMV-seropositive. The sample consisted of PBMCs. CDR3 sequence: CASSAPSGSNLNEQFF. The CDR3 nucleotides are TGCGCCAGCAGCGCGCCTAGCGGGAGTAATTTGAATGAGCAGTTCTTC.